One and the same sample provided the 29 T cell receptor beta chains below, sequenced in a study of T cells in Graves' hyperthyroidism and ophthalmopathy. RNA transcripts yielded amplified TCR beta CDR3 regions. The study used the HTBI primer set for a first-round RT-PCR of the TCR CDR3. One entry per CDR3 protein, called by TCRdb with MiXCR from the multiplex PCR reads. Here the sample spans more than 550,000 distinct CDR3 sequences, around 20% being singletons. The sample was blood. The receptors originated from a woman between 50 and 59 years old with Graves' hyperthyroidism that later progressed to Graves' ophthalmopathy.

J is TRBJ2-3 and V is TRBV11-2; perhaps TRBD2 as D (5 bases). CDR1 is SGHAT, CDR2 FQNNGV, per germline. The CDR3 covers 13 residues. V lost 6 bases and J 6 bases, leaving 13 bases between the germline ends. The CDR3 here is CASSRFGGDTQYF. The CDR3 DNA reads TGTGCCAGCAGTCGATTTGGCGGGGATACGCAGTATTTT.

This sequence joins TRBV6-2 or TRBV6-3 and TRBJ1-1, with D hard to call. The CDR3 covers 13 residues. Trimming took off 1 base at V and 6 bases at J, with 9 bases between the two ends. From germline, CDR1 is MNHEY and CDR2 SVGEGT. CDR3 loop: CASSYWGDAEAFF. The DNA of the CDR3 is TGTGCCAGCAGTTACTGGGGTGACGCTGAAGCTTTCTTT.

This clonotype was detected a few times. The rearrangement joins TRBV4-1 to TRBJ2-5; D might be TRBD1 or TRBD2, each matching 7 bases. V was pared by 4 bases and J by 5 bases, with 14 bases between. The CDR3 loop spans 14 amino acids. Germline values: CDR1 MGHRA, CDR2 YSYEKL. Here the CDR3 DNA reads TGCGCCAGCAGCCGCAAGCAGGGGGGGGAGACCCAGTACTTC. Protein: CASSRKQGGETQYF.

CDR3 residues: CASSLQGRIGYTF. The CDR3 nucleotides read TGTGCCAGCAGTTTACAGGGCCGGATTGGCTACACCTTC. The chain joins TRBV12-3 or TRBV12-4 to TRBJ1-2; maybe TRBD1 (5 bases). Trimming took 2 bases from V and 7 from J, leaving 11 bases between them. The CDR3 runs 13 residues.

As to this clonotype: This sequence may be a read error, since a much larger clone differs from it by one base. The V and J genes are TRBV27 and TRBJ2-1, with D possibly matching TRBD1 (6 bases). The CDR3 totals 13 residues. The germline V gene encodes CDR1 MNHEY and CDR2 SMNVEV (reference sequence). CDR3 amino acids: CASSFQGTHEQSF. The CDR3 DNA follows: TGTGCCAGCAGTTTTCAGGGGACACATGAGCAGTCCTTC.

The chain joins TRBV6-1 to TRBJ1-1; the D is unclear. The germline V gene has CDR1 MNHNS and CDR2 SASEGT. V lost 6 bases, J lost 5 bases, and 10 bases lay in between. The CDR3 extends over 12 amino acids. CDR3 nucleotide sequence: TGTGCCAGCAGCTCGGTGGAAACTGAAGCTTTCTTT. Protein sequence: CASSSVETEAFF.

V and J are TRBV7-6 and TRBJ1-1; 8 nucleotides agree with TRBD1. V shed 3 bases and J 0 bases; nucleotides not matched to a gene: 3. The CDR3 length is 15 residues. Germline values: CDR1 SGHVS, CDR2 FNYEAQ. CDR3 protein: CASSLTGALNTEAFF. The CDR3 coding sequence is TGTGCCAGCAGCTTGACAGGGGCCCTGAACACTGAAGCTTTCTTT.

The genes are TRBV6-1 and TRBJ2-1; perhaps TRBD2 as D (5 bases). CDR3 length equals 13 residues. V was pared by 6 bases and J by 2 bases, with 8 bases between. CDR1 and CDR2 (germline): MNHNS, SASEGT. The CDR3 region has the DNA TGTGCCAGCAGGGAGGAGGCCTACAATGAGCAGTTCTTC. The encoded protein is CASREEAYNEQFF.

The chain couples TRBV7-8 to TRBJ1-5; D is ambiguous. V lost 4 bases and J 10 bases, leaving 14 bases between the germline ends. Germline values: CDR1 SGHVS, CDR2 FQNEAQ. This CDR3 is 13 amino acids long. The CDR3 loop reads CASSSNPTGPQHF. CDR3 coding DNA: TGTGCCAGCAGCTCGAACCCCACGGGCCCCCAGCATTTT.

This clonotype was counted at least ten times. The chain recombines TRBV12-3 or TRBV12-4 with TRBJ2-1, with a tentative D call TRBD1 (6 bases). The V and J ends lost 4 bases and 8 bases respectively, with 15 bases between them. The CDR3 is made up of 14 amino acids. The DNA for the CDR3 is TGTGCCAGCAGTTCGACCAACAGGGTCGATGAGCAGTTCTTC. Translating gives CASSSTNRVDEQFF.

This clonotype was recorded a few times. The genes are TRBV10-3 and TRBJ2-2, with D possibly called TRBD1 or TRBD2 (5 bases each). The germline V gene has CDR1 ENHRY and CDR2 SYGVKD. V was clipped by 2 bases and J by 7 bases, with 5 bases between them. The CDR3 sequence is 12 residues long. The CDR3 loop is CAISEGGGELFF. CDR3 coding DNA: TGTGCCATCAGTGAGGGGGGCGGGGAGCTGTTTTTT.

The sample holds many counts of this clonotype. This chain joins TRBV27 and TRBJ1-1; 8 bases fit TRBD1. The CDR3 consists of 14 residues. J lost 4 bases, V lost 5 bases, and 6 bases had no gene match. Germline lookup yields CDR1 MNHEY and CDR2 SMNVEV (reference sequence). CDR3 protein: CASSGGQGFTEAFF. The DNA of the CDR3 is TGTGCCAGCAGTGGAGGACAGGGTTTCACTGAAGCTTTCTTT.

This clonotype was seen many times. The rearrangement joins TRBV30 to TRBJ2-2; no reliable D call. The V end lost 8 bases, the J end lost 6 bases, and 10 bases lay between the germline ends. The germline CDR1 and CDR2 sequences are GTSNPN and SVGIG (reference sequence). The CDR3 covers 11 residues. The DNA of the CDR3 is TGTGCCGCCTTTAACGCCGGGGAGCTGTTTTTT. Translation gives CAAFNAGELFF.

Of note for this clonotype: A much larger clone sits a single nucleotide away, making a read error possible. This sequence joins TRBV25-1 and TRBJ1-1; 8 bases are shared with TRBD1. The germline gives CDR1 MGHDK, CDR2 SYGVNS. This CDR3 region has 14 residues. V lost 6 bases, J lost 3 bases, and 6 bases stayed unmatched. The DNA for the CDR3 is TGTGCCAGCAGAGAAACAGGGGGGGACACTGAAGCTTTCTTT. This gives the protein CASRETGGDTEAFF.

J is TRBJ1-1 and V is TRBV6-4; 7 bases map to TRBD1. The CDR3 loop spans 17 amino acids. V lost 6 bases, J lost 1 base, and 14 bases stayed unmatched. Germline V CDR1 and CDR2: MRHNA, SNTAGT. The CDR3 is CASSVTGVGGPNTEAFF. The DNA of the CDR3 is TGTGCCAGCAGCGTTACAGGGGTGGGGGGCCCGAACACTGAAGCTTTCTTT.

The V and J genes are TRBV10-2 and TRBJ1-2, with 9 bases lining up with TRBD1. The V and J ends lost 3 bases and 4 bases, in that order; junction bases with no gene match: 3. Per the germline V gene, CDR1 is WSHSY and CDR2 is SAAADI. The CDR3 covers 14 residues. Written as DNA, the CDR3 is TGCGCCAGCAGTGACGGACAGGGGCCCTATGGCTACACCTTC. This codes for CASSDGQGPYGYTF.

This chain links TRBV6-1 with TRBJ2-7, with a tentative D call TRBD1 (6 bases). The ends were cut back, 11 bases at V and 0 bases at J, with 14 bases in the middle. This CDR3 region has 13 residues. Looked up from germline, CDR1 is MNHNS and CDR2 is SASEGT. As DNA, the CDR3 is TGTGCCCTCGACAGGACGAGCTCCTACGAGCAGTACTTC. Its protein is CALDRTSSYEQYF.

The sample holds many counts of this clonotype. The rearrangement joins TRBV5-1 to TRBJ2-3; 15 bases fit TRBD2. CDR1 is SGHRS, CDR2 YFSETQ, per germline. The CDR3 has 20 amino acids. After removal of 1 base from V and 0 bases from J, the junction contained 9 bases not matched to a gene. The CDR3 coding sequence is TGCGCCAGCAGCTTGATGGGACTAGCGGGGGGCCATCCTAGCACAGATACGCAGTATTTT. Residues: CASSLMGLAGGHPSTDTQYF.

This clonotype was seen a handful of times. V is TRBV4-1 and J is TRBJ2-7; 8 positions agree with TRBD1. This CDR3 comprises 14 residues. Trimming at V came to 0 bases and at J to 3 bases, leaving 1 base not matched to a gene. Germline CDR1 reads MGHRA; CDR2 reads YSYEKL. This CDR3 is CASSQEGQDYEQYF. CDR3 DNA: TGCGCCAGCAGCCAAGAGGGACAGGACTACGAGCAGTACTTC.

This clonotype has a count of ten or more. DNA of the CDR3: TGTGCCAGCAGCCAATTTGCTAGCGGGGTGGAGACCCAGTACTTC. The encoded protein is CASSQFASGVETQYF. This chain uses TRBV3-1 with TRBJ2-5; 9 bases fit TRBD2. Germline CDR1 is LGHDT and CDR2 is YNNKEL (reference sequence). The V gene end was trimmed by 2 bases and the J gene end by 5 bases; junction bases not matched to a gene: 6. This CDR3 has 15 amino acids.

The V gene is TRBV3-1, the J gene TRBJ1-6; 11 nucleotides agree with TRBD1. Germline V lookup: CDR1 LGHDT, CDR2 YNNKEL (reference sequence). This CDR3 comprises 16 residues. Losses at the gene ends were 5 bases for V and 7 bases for J; bases not matched to a gene: 7. The CDR3 protein is CASSDRDRGENSPLHF. The CDR3 DNA is TGTGCCAGCAGCGACCGGGACAGGGGGGAAAATTCACCCCTCCACTTT.

There are many counts of this clonotype. The V and J genes are TRBV2 and TRBJ1-1, with D possibly matching TRBD1 (5 bases). V lost 6 bases, J lost 5 bases, and 16 bases lay in between. CDR1 and CDR2 from the germline V gene are SNHLY and FYNNEI. The CDR3 has 14 residues. The CDR3 loop reads CASSQDGGGTEAFF. DNA for the CDR3: TGTGCCAGCAGCCAGGACGGGGGTGGAACTGAAGCTTTCTTT.

Only a few counts were recorded for this clonotype. This chain joins TRBV20-1 and TRBJ1-1; D unresolved. This CDR3 region has 14 residues. Germline V gives CDR1 DFQATT, CDR2 SNEGSKA (reference sequence). V gave up 4 bases and J gave up 4 bases, with 16 bases separating them. The CDR3 DNA is TGCAGTGCTAAATTGGGGTTGCGGAGCACTGAAGCTTTCTTT. This sequence encodes CSAKLGLRSTEAFF.

The chain is built from TRBV27 and TRBJ2-2; D not certain. The CDR3 spans 15 residues. V lost 0 bases to trimming and J lost 8 bases, with 13 bases between them. Germline V gene data show CDR1 as MNHEY and CDR2 as SMNVEV (reference sequence). The chain's CDR3 is CASSLSKQNFGELFF. The CDR3 region has the DNA TGTGCCAGCAGTTTATCGAAACAGAACTTTGGGGAGCTGTTTTTT.

The gene calls are TRBV4-1 and TRBJ1-1; D is unresolved. This CDR3 spans 15 amino acids. The germline V gene has CDR1 MGHRA and CDR2 YSYEKL. Deletions cut 0 bases from V and 2 bases from J, with 10 bases between. The CDR3: CASSQERSQNTEAFF. The CDR3 nucleotides read TGCGCCAGCAGCCAAGAAAGGAGTCAAAACACTGAAGCTTTCTTT.

There are many counts of this clonotype. This chain joins TRBV12-3 or TRBV12-4 and TRBJ1-4, with D unresolved. CDR3 length equals 16 residues. Trimming left V 5 bases short and J 5 bases short, with 18 bases between. The CDR3 DNA follows: TGTGCCAGCAGTCCACTAGGTAGGGCGCTAAATGAAAAACTGTTTTTT. Residues: CASSPLGRALNEKLFF.

The chain joins TRBV29-1 to TRBJ1-2; 7 bases are shared with TRBD1. This CDR3 is built from 13 residues. Germline trimming cut 7 bases from V and 4 bases from J; bases unmatched to any gene: 9. Germline-derived CDR1 and CDR2 are SQVTM and ANQGSEA. In DNA form, the CDR3 reads TGCAGCGCCCCTCGACAGGGTACCTATGGCTACACCTTC. Translation: CSAPRQGTYGYTF.

This clonotype appeared many times. This chain uses TRBV11-2 with TRBJ1-2, with a weak D call TRBD1 (5 bases). Per the germline V gene, CDR1 is SGHAT and CDR2 is FQNNGV. Trimming pared 1 base from V and 4 bases from J, leaving 10 bases between. The CDR3 extends over 14 amino acids. DNA for the CDR3: TGTGCCAGCAGCTTAGTGGGTCAGGGCTATGGCTACACCTTC. Amino acids: CASSLVGQGYGYTF.

This chain connects TRBV4-1 to TRBJ2-5; 11 bases match TRBD2. This CDR3 comprises 16 residues. The V segment lost 2 bases and the J segment 4 bases; nucleotides outside the gene matches: 6. CDR1 is MGHRA, CDR2 YSYEKL, per germline. Here the CDR3 reads CASSQREGLAAETQYF. CDR3 nucleotide sequence: TGCGCCAGCAGCCAAAGGGAGGGACTAGCGGCAGAGACCCAGTACTTC.